The rows below give T cell receptor beta chains drawn from one sample of a study of beta chain features in type 1 diabetes. Some clones are missing from TCRdb's copy, which holds only in-frame ones; the method was immunoSEQ multiplex PCR. Among a few hundred thousand clones listed, roughly 12% were seen once. The source material was naive CD4+ T cells from blood. The receptors originated from a woman aged 18-29 years with type 1 diabetes. Each CDR3 is given with its conserved first and last residue. The D gene is left open where the match is weak. Clone size is given for some rows only: seen once, a few or many times, or a class if the clone is expanded.

TRBD2,-,TRBV7-2,TRBJ2-4,TGTGCCAGCAGCCCCCGGACTAGCCCAAACATTCAGTACTTC,CASSPRTSPNIQYF
-,-,TRBV7-2,TRBJ2-5,TGTGCCAGCAGTCTGTTGAGGACCCAGTACTTC,CASSLLRTQYF
-,-,TRBV7-2,TRBJ2-5,TGTGCCAGCAGCTTAGACTGGGCAGCAGAGACCCAGTACTTC,CASSLDWAAETQYF
-,once,TRBV5-1,TRBJ2-7,TGCGCCAGCAGCTTTAGGCATGCGGGGACCGAGCAGTACTTC,CASSFRHAGTEQYF
-,few,TRBV2,TRBJ1-5,TGTGCCAGCATGGGAGGGGCGCTCGGCAATCAGCCCCAGCATTTT,CASMGGALGNQPQHF
-,-,TRBV6-5,TRBJ2-5,TGTGCCAGCAGTTACATCGGAGAGACCCAGTACTTC,CASSYIGETQYF
-,few,TRBV12-5,TRBJ2-5,TGTGCTAGTGGTCCAGGGGTCCAAGAGACCCAGTACTTC,CASGPGVQETQYF
-,-,TRBV30,TRBJ1-3,TGTGCCTCGGACTACGGAAACACCATATATTTT,CASDYGNTIYF
-,-,TRBV27,TRBJ2-7,TGTGCCAGCAGTTTACGGGTGTCCTACGAGCAGTACTTC,CASSLRVSYEQYF
-,-,TRBV5-1,TRBJ2-5,TGCGCCAGCAGCTCACTGAGGTTCGGCCAAGAGACCCAGTACTTC,CASSSLRFGQETQYF
-,-,TRBV18,TRBJ2-1,TGTGCCAGCTCACTTCGGACAGAGGCGGATGAGCAGTTCTTC,CASSLRTEADEQFF
-,-,TRBV11-2,TRBJ2-1,TGTGCCAGCAGCTTAGAAGAAGCGGTTAGCTCCTACAATGAGCAGTTCTTC,CASSLEEAVSSYNEQFF
-,few,TRBV5-4,TRBJ2-2,TGTGCCAGCAGCTATAGTCAGGGGGGCCCCGGGGAGCTGTTTTTT,CASSYSQGGPGELFF
-,-,TRBV29-1,TRBJ2-7,TGCAGCGTTGCTAGATCAGGGCCCCCAGAAAACGAGCAGTACTTC,CSVARSGPPENEQYF
-,few,TRBV29-1,TRBJ2-1,TGCAGCCTTAGCGGAGGCGACTCCTACAATGAGCAGTTCTTC,CSLSGGDSYNEQFF
-,few,TRBV21-1,TRBJ2-1,TGTGCCAGCAGCAAATCGGGTAGCGGGGAGCCCTACAATGAGCAGTTCTTC,CASSKSGSGEPYNEQFF
-,-,TRBV15,TRBJ2-5,TGTGCCACCAGCAGAGGGAGAGAGACCCAGTACTTC,CATSRGRETQYF
-,few,TRBV7-2,TRBJ2-5,TGTGCCAGCAGCAAACGTGGTCGGGAGACCCAGTACTTC,CASSKRGRETQYF
-,few,TRBV9,TRBJ2-1,TGTGCCAGCAGCGTGGCAGGGGTCAATGAGCAGTTCTTC,CASSVAGVNEQFF
TRBD1,few,TRBV5-4,TRBJ1-6,TGTGCCAGCAGCACAGGACAGGGGGCCTTTAATTCACCCCTCCACTTT,CASSTGQGAFNSPLHF
-,few,TRBV6-5,TRBJ1-2,TGTGCCAGCAGTTATGATCGGGATCCTAACTATGGCTACACCTTC,CASSYDRDPNYGYTF
-,-,TRBV29-1,TRBJ1-4,TGCAGCGTGCTCGGGCAGGGCAATGAAAAACTGTTTTTT,CSVLGQGNEKLFF
-,-,TRBV6-4,TRBJ1-4,TGTGCCAGCAGTGACGGCGAAAAACTGTTTTTT,CASSDGEKLFF
-,-,TRBV7-2,TRBJ2-7,TGTGCCAGCAGCTTAGTAGGCGGTTACGAGCAGTACTTC,CASSLVGGYEQYF
-,-,TRBV7-2,TRBJ2-2,TGTGCCAGCAGCTCAGGACAGAACACCGGGGAGCTGTTTTTT,CASSSGQNTGELFF
-,-,TRBV2,TRBJ1-2,TGTGCCGGCGAACAGGACCTAGGTGGCTACACCTTC,CAGEQDLGGYTF
-,-,TRBV28,TRBJ1-3,TGTGCCAGCAGTCCCACCACAGGGTTACACACCATATATTTT,CASSPTTGLHTIYF
-,-,TRBV5-4,TRBJ2-5,TGTGCCAGCAGCTTCACATCGAGCGGACAAGAGACCCAGTACTTC,CASSFTSSGQETQYF